The clone carrying this T cell receptor beta chain turned up a few times. V was trimmed by 6 bases and J by 0 bases, leaving 15 bases between them. CDR1 DFQATT and CDR2 SNEGSKA come from the germline V gene (reference sequence). This CDR3 is 16 amino acids long. The sample is drawn from a study of blood T cells in healthy people across ages. Alongside a J-beta primer mix, a sample-barcoded 5' primer served in a second PCR lasting about 6 to 11 cycles. Each CDR3 protein gets one entry after TCRdb re-called the 5' RACE reads with MiXCR. The repertoire holds hundreds of thousands of distinct CDR3 sequences, with 45% to 70% as singletons.

The sequenced material came from blood. The TCR was taken from a man aged 40-49 years in good health. The genes are TRBV20-1 and TRBJ2-6; possible D gene TRBD2, 6 bases. DNA of the CDR3: TGCAGTGCAGTTAGGAGGGGATCCTCTGGGGCCAACGTCCTGACTTTC. This sequence encodes CSAVRRGSSGANVLTF.